The 22 T cell receptor beta chains presented below share a single source sample, sequenced in a study of T cell responses to AZD1222 COVID-19 vaccine. Measured with immunoSEQ multiplex PCR; TCRdb has only the in-frame clones, and not every one. The table records some 150,000 clones, approximately 93% of them present only once. The specimen was peripheral blood, collected on day 0 of MenACWY control vaccination. All receptors come from an adult in good health.

This chain uses TRBV7-2 with TRBJ1-3, with D maybe TRBD1 (6 bases). This CDR3 comprises 13 residues. Per the germline V gene, CDR1 is SGHTA and CDR2 is FQGNSA. V was clipped by 1 base and J by 7 bases, with 8 bases between them. CDR3 bases: TGTGCCAGCAGCTTAGAGGGGGGGAACACCATATATTTT. This encodes CASSLEGGNTIYF.

The chain uses TRBV7-2 and TRBJ2-7; D may be TRBD1 or TRBD2 (5 bases each). V lost 0 bases and J 5 bases, leaving 11 bases between the germline ends. Germline values: CDR1 SGHTA, CDR2 FQGNSA. The CDR3 covers 14 residues. Written as DNA, the CDR3 is TGTGCCAGCAGCTTAGCGGGCCAGGGAGACGAGCAGTACTTC. Translation gives CASSLAGQGDEQYF.

The chain recombines TRBV9 with TRBJ1-6, with D possibly being TRBD1 (5 bases). The CDR3 consists of 14 residues. CDR1 and CDR2 (germline): SGDLS, YYNGEE. The germline V and J ends were trimmed by 0 bases and 9 bases, with 10 bases remaining between them. In DNA form, the CDR3 reads TGTGCCAGCAGCGTAGGTTCGGGGGGTTCACCCCTCCACTTT. Its translation is CASSVGSGGSPLHF.

V is TRBV11-1 and J is TRBJ1-1; D gene ambiguous. The V gene's germline CDR1 is SGHAT and CDR2 FQDESV (reference sequence). This CDR3 is 16 amino acids long. V lost 2 bases to trimming and J lost 3 bases, with 16 bases between them. CDR3 in amino acids: CASSLYRRLSYTEAFF. CDR3 sequence (DNA): TGTGCCAGCAGCTTATACAGACGCCTAAGCTACACTGAAGCTTTCTTT.

The chain carries TRBV7-2 and TRBJ2-2; no firm D call. The CDR3 is made up of 14 amino acids. Germline lookup yields CDR1 SGHTA and CDR2 FQGNSA. Trimming removed 2 bases at V and 1 base at J, with 5 bases between. The CDR3 is CASSLILNTGELFF. CDR3 sequence (DNA): TGTGCCAGCAGCTTAATACTGAACACCGGGGAGCTGTTTTTT.

The sample holds a few counts of this clone. The gene calls are TRBV7-2 and TRBJ1-2; the match to TRBD1 covers 9 bases. V shed 6 bases and J 7 bases; nucleotides not matched to a gene: 12. CDR1 SGHTA and CDR2 FQGNSA come from the germline V gene. The CDR3 spans 15 residues. The CDR3 region is CASSRAGTGNSGYTF. DNA of the CDR3: TGTGCCAGCAGTCGGGCCGGGACAGGGAATAGTGGCTACACCTTC.

The CDR3 reads CASSLDRIYGEQYF. CDR3 bases: TGTGCCAGCAGCTTGGACAGGATCTACGGCGAGCAGTACTTC. The chain has TRBV7-3 and TRBJ2-7; TRBD1 agrees at 7 bases. Trimming took 3 bases from V and 6 from J; bases not matched to a gene: 8. The germline V gene encodes CDR1 SGHTA and CDR2 FQGTGA. This CDR3 is 14 amino acids long. Drawing the rest from reference TRBV7-3 and TRBJ2-7, the complete variable domain is GAGVSQTPSNKVTEKGKYVELRCDPISGHTALYWYRQSLGQGPEFLIYFQGTGAADDSGLPNDRFFAVRPEGSVSTLKIQRTERGDSAVYLCASSLDRIYGEQYFGPGTRLTVT.

The chain carries TRBV19 and TRBJ1-3; D remains ambiguous. The CDR3 has 16 residues. Looked up from germline, CDR1 is LNHDA and CDR2 is SQIVND (reference sequence). V was clipped by 5 bases and J by 4 bases, with 18 bases between them. Written as DNA, the CDR3 is TGTGCCAGTAGTTCGTCACAGTTGGTGGTGGGAAACACCATATATTTT. Amino acid sequence: CASSSSQLVVGNTIYF.

This chain joins TRBV14 and TRBJ2-1, with 9 bases fitting TRBD2. Germline trimming cut 1 base from V and 4 bases from J; bases unmatched to any gene: 5. Germline V gene data show CDR1 as SGHDN and CDR2 as FVKESK. CDR3 length: 16 residues. This CDR3 is CASSQGSGRSYNEQFF. CDR3 DNA sequence: TGTGCCAGCAGCCAAGGGAGCGGGAGGTCTTACAATGAGCAGTTCTTC. Full variable domain (missing parts from reference TRBV14 and TRBJ2-1): EAGVTQFPSHSVIEKGQTVTLRCDPISGHDNLYWYRRVMGKEIKFLLHFVKESKQDESGMPNNRFLAERTGGTYSTLKVQPAELEDSGVYFCASSQGSGRSYNEQFFGPGTRLTVL.

The V gene is TRBV5-5, the J gene TRBJ2-1; D ambiguous. Trimming removed 3 bases at V and 3 bases at J, with 10 bases between. The CDR3 is made up of 14 amino acids. Germline-derived CDR1 and CDR2 are SGHKS and YYEKEE (reference sequence). The CDR3 nucleotides are TGTGCCAGCAGCTACCAAAGACACTACAATGAGCAGTTCTTC. The encoded protein is CASSYQRHYNEQFF.

The gene calls are TRBV3-1 (or the pseudogene TRBV3-2) and TRBJ1-2; D is undetermined. Per germline, CDR1 LGHDT and CDR2 YNNKEL (reference sequence). The CDR3 loop spans 13 amino acids. Trimming pared 4 bases from V and 2 bases from J, leaving 8 bases between. DNA for the CDR3: TGTGCCAGCAGCCTTGGAAGGAACTATGGCTACACCTTC. Translated: CASSLGRNYGYTF.

A few counts support this clone. The rearrangement uses TRBV2 and TRBJ2-5; 8 bases align to TRBD1. With 3 bases clipped from V and 2 bases from J, the junction kept 2 bases outside the gene matches. The CDR3 contains 14 residues. Looked up from germline, CDR1 is SNHLY and CDR2 is FYNNEI. DNA for the CDR3: TGTGCCAGCAGTGACCGGACAGGGCAAGAGACCCAGTACTTC. It is translated as CASSDRTGQETQYF.

This rearrangement joins TRBV6-4 to TRBJ2-3; D is unresolved. CDR1 is MRHNA and CDR2 is SNTAGT in the germline V gene. The CDR3 loop spans 15 amino acids. V lost 4 bases and J lost 2, with 13 bases in between. This CDR3 is CASSAFDKTTDTQYF. The CDR3 coding sequence is TGTGCCAGCAGTGCCTTCGACAAGACCACAGATACGCAGTATTTT.

The gene calls are TRBV5-1 and TRBJ1-1; D possibly corresponds to TRBD1 (6 bases). This CDR3 is built from 14 residues. V lost 4 bases to trimming and J lost 4 bases, with 14 bases between them. Germline-derived CDR1 and CDR2 are SGHRS and YFSETQ. This CDR3 reads CASSPRGGGTEAFF. CDR3 nucleotide sequence: TGCGCCAGCAGCCCCAGGGGAGGAGGCACTGAAGCTTTCTTT.

V usage is TRBV30 and J usage is TRBJ1-1, with no clear D. This CDR3 contains 12 residues. V was shortened by 4 bases and J by 7 bases, with 13 bases between the two germline ends. Germline CDR1 reads GTSNPN; CDR2 reads SVGIG (reference sequence). The CDR3 sequence is CAWTGGSHEAFF. The CDR3 nucleotides read TGTGCCTGGACCGGCGGCAGCCATGAAGCTTTCTTT. The whole variable domain, remainder taken from reference TRBV30 and TRBJ1-1, is SQTIHQWPATLVQPVGSPLSLECTVEGTSNPNLYWYRQAAGRGLQLLFYSVGIGQISSEVPQNLSASRPQDRQFILSSKKLLLSDSGFYLCAWTGGSHEAFFGQGTRLTVV.

The chain combines TRBV10-3 with TRBJ1-1; a weak D match, TRBD1 (5 bases). The ends were cut back, 0 bases at V and 7 bases at J, with 12 bases in the middle. The CDR3 spans 14 residues. Germline V lookup: CDR1 ENHRY, CDR2 SYGVKD. The DNA of the CDR3 is TGTGCCATCAGTGAGTCGCCAGGGAAGAGTGAAGCTTTCTTT. Protein: CAISESPGKSEAFF.

This rearrangement joins TRBV27 to TRBJ2-1, with D perhaps assigned TRBD1 or TRBD2 (6 bases each). Trimming pared 5 bases from V and 8 bases from J, leaving 19 bases between. Germline CDR1 and CDR2: MNHEY and SMNVEV (reference sequence). This CDR3 comprises 15 residues. The CDR3, as DNA: TGTGCCAGCAGTCTCAAAGGACTAAGGGGGTATGAGCAGTTCTTC. It specifies CASSLKGLRGYEQFF.

This clone was recorded only once. The chain couples TRBV25-1 to TRBJ2-3; 8 positions match TRBD1. Germline assignment: CDR1 MGHDK and CDR2 SYGVNS. V dropped 6 bases and J dropped 3; count of bases not matched to a gene: 5. This CDR3 has 14 amino acids. The CDR3, as DNA: TGTGCCAGCAGCCGGACAGGGCTAACAGATACGCAGTATTTT. This sequence encodes CASSRTGLTDTQYF.

This chain uses TRBV5-4 with TRBJ1-1, with a possible D match to TRBD1 (5 bases). The CDR3 is 15 residues long. Deletions cut 0 bases from V and 6 bases from J, with 15 bases between. In germline, CDR1 is SGHNT, CDR2 YYREEE (reference sequence). CDR3 sequence (DNA): TGTGCCAGCAGCTTGGCGGGGGGGGTAAGGGCTGAAGCTTTCTTT. Amino acids: CASSLAGGVRAEAFF.

This sequence joins TRBV19 and TRBJ1-3, with unresolved D. Trimming took 5 bases from V and 10 from J, leaving 18 bases between them. There are 14 residues in the CDR3. The germline CDR1 and CDR2 sequences are LNHDA and SQIVND (reference sequence). The CDR3 region is CASSPRTGFATIYF. CDR3 bases: TGTGCCAGTAGTCCCCGGACCGGGTTCGCGACCATATATTTT.

The chain recombines TRBV29-1 with TRBJ1-1; no firm D call. Germline CDR1 SQVTM, CDR2 ANQGSEA. V lost 7 bases and J lost 0, with 18 bases in between. The CDR3 extends over 15 amino acids. The CDR3: CSAGPGWGMNTEAFF. The CDR3 DNA reads as TGCAGCGCCGGTCCGGGGTGGGGTATGAACACTGAAGCTTTCTTT.

The chain is built from TRBV24-1 and TRBJ1-1, with 9 bases aligning to TRBD1. Trimming took 6 bases from V and 1 from J; bases not matched to a gene: 5. The CDR3 is 15 residues long. Looked up from germline, CDR1 is KGHDR and CDR2 is SFDVKD. The CDR3 loop is CATSRQGDPNTEAFF. The CDR3, as DNA: TGTGCCACCAGTCGACAGGGGGATCCGAACACTGAAGCTTTCTTT.